A single sample gave rise to the 18 T cell receptor beta chains below, sequenced in a study of shared clonotypes between healthy human individuals. The protocol was immunoSEQ multiplex PCR, while the TCRdb copy is restricted to in-frame clones and leaves out a portion. The sample contains a few hundred thousand clones, 79% of which appear only once. The sequenced sample consisted of PBMCs. The source is a woman between 35 and 50 years old in good health. Some clones in this sample may be carry-over from other donors' samples.

V usage is TRBV11-2 and J usage is TRBJ2-7; D might be TRBD1 (5 bases). With 1 base removed from V and 2 bases from J, the gap between germline ends came to 9 bases. This CDR3 is 14 amino acids long. Germline CDR1 and CDR2: SGHAT and FQNNGV. CDR3 nucleotide sequence: TGTGCCAGCAGCTTAGTTCGGACAACCTACGAGCAGTACTTC. Residues: CASSLVRTTYEQYF.

A note on this clone: Other DNA sequences within the sample encode an identical CDR3. This chain links TRBV18 with TRBJ1-1; 8 nucleotides align to TRBD1. The CDR3 loop spans 14 amino acids. The trim removed 6 bases at V and 5 bases at J, leaving 8 bases unmatched. Germline V lookup: CDR1 KGHSH, CDR2 LQKENI. The CDR3 sequence: CASSPDRVGTEAFF. The CDR3 DNA follows: TGTGCCAGCTCGCCGGACAGGGTTGGGACTGAAGCTTTCTTT.

This chain uses TRBV28 with TRBJ1-5; D unclear. CDR1 is MDHEN, CDR2 SYDVKM, per germline. The V end lost 3 bases, the J end lost 6 bases, and 9 bases lay between the germline ends. The CDR3 length is 13 residues. In nucleotides, the CDR3 is TGTGCCAGCAGTTTGGTAGGGCGTCAGCCCCAGCATTTT. It is translated as CASSLVGRQPQHF.

The chain couples TRBV9 to TRBJ2-1; a weak D match, TRBD1 (6 bases). Trimming left V 3 bases short and J 2 bases short, with 15 bases between. The germline gives CDR1 SGDLS, CDR2 YYNGEE. The CDR3 totals 16 residues. This chain's CDR3 is CASSATGSVTYNEQFF. In DNA form, the CDR3 reads TGTGCCAGCAGCGCCACAGGGTCTGTAACCTACAATGAGCAGTTCTTC.

The V and J genes are TRBV7-2 and TRBJ1-2; 8 bases fit TRBD1. The J segment lost 3 bases and the V segment lost 0 bases, leaving 3 bases of the junction unmatched. This CDR3 is built from 15 residues. The V gene's germline CDR1 is SGHTA and CDR2 FQGNSA. The CDR3 DNA follows: TGTGCCAGCAGCTTAGCAGTGACAGGGGACTATGGCTACACCTTC. Protein sequence: CASSLAVTGDYGYTF.

CDR3 protein: CASSLDLGETQYF. CDR3 in DNA: TGTGCCAGCAGCTTAGATCTGGGTGAGACCCAGTACTTC. The gene calls are TRBV7-9 and TRBJ2-5; D is unresolved. The CDR3 has 13 residues. V lost 1 base to trimming and J lost 5 bases, with 8 bases between them. Germline V lookup: CDR1 SEHNR, CDR2 FQNEAQ (reference sequence).

This chain connects TRBV10-2 to TRBJ2-1, with TRBD2 matching 9 bases. This CDR3 has 16 amino acids. CDR1 and CDR2 from the germline V gene are WSHSY and SAAADI. Germline trimming cut 9 bases from V and 0 bases from J; bases unmatched to any gene: 9. This chain's CDR3 is CASTGFSGSSYNEQFF. DNA of the CDR3: TGCGCCAGTACAGGGTTTAGCGGGAGCTCCTACAATGAGCAGTTCTTC.

In its sample, this clone was seen once. This chain joins TRBV6-1 and TRBJ2-7; a possible D gene is TRBD2 (5 bases). The CDR3 contains 15 residues. CDR1 MNHNS and CDR2 SASEGT come from the germline V gene. Deletions cut 1 base from V and 0 bases from J, with 10 bases between. CDR3: CASSEVVEASYEQYF. Written as DNA, the CDR3 is TGTGCCAGCAGTGAAGTTGTGGAGGCCTCCTACGAGCAGTACTTC.

In nucleotides, the CDR3 is TGTGCCAGCAGTTTCCCTTACAATGAGCAGTTCTTC. This sequence encodes CASSFPYNEQFF. The chain joins TRBV6-6 to TRBJ2-1; D call uncertain. This CDR3 has 12 residues. The V and J ends lost 4 bases and 4 bases respectively, with 5 bases between them. Germline CDR1 is MNHNY and CDR2 is SVGAGI (reference sequence).

The chain links TRBV9 to TRBJ2-5; TRBD2 agrees at 12 bases. Losses at the gene ends were 7 bases for V and 4 bases for J; bases not matched to a gene: 8. CDR1 SGDLS and CDR2 YYNGEE come from the germline V gene. This CDR3 has 15 amino acids. The CDR3 region is CASSGTSGLSETQYF. The CDR3 DNA follows: TGTGCCAGCTCCGGGACTAGCGGGTTGTCAGAGACCCAGTACTTC.

This clone was seen only once. The rearrangement joins TRBV7-3 to TRBJ2-2, with 7 bases matching TRBD1. V was pared by 4 bases and J by 1 base, with 9 bases of the junction left unmatched. The CDR3 extends over 17 amino acids. Germline V gene data show CDR1 as SGHTA and CDR2 as FQGTGA. Written as DNA, the CDR3 is TGTGCCAGCAGCTCAACTACAGGGGTCAAGAACACCGGGGAGCTGTTTTTT. Translating it yields CASSSTTGVKNTGELFF.

Regarding this clone: One base separates it from a far larger clone, so it is likely a read error. Other DNA sequences in this specimen translate into the identical CDR3. The chain joins TRBV29-1 to TRBJ1-2; the D is unclear. Per germline, CDR1 SQVTM and CDR2 ANQGSEA. The CDR3 loop spans 12 amino acids. Here the CDR3 DNA reads TGCAGCGTTGAAGACCATAACTATGGCTACACCTTT. Its translation is CSVEDHNYGYTF.

The V call is TRBV11-1, the J call TRBJ2-1, with 9 bases matching TRBD2. The length of the CDR3 is 14 residues. CDR1 is SGHAT and CDR2 is FQDESV in the germline V gene (reference sequence). V shed 1 base and J 9 bases; nucleotides not matched to a gene: 4. CDR3 nucleotides: TGTGCCAGCAGCTTAGAGGCGGGGGGGAGTGAGCAGTTCTTC. Its protein product is CASSLEAGGSEQFF. Using reference TRBV11-1 and TRBJ2-1 for the parts outside the CDR3, the full variable domain is EAEVAQSPRYKITEKSQAVAFWCDPISGHATLYWYRQILGQGPELLVQFQDESVVDDSQLPKDRFSAERLKGVDSTLKIQPAELGDSAMYLCASSLEAGGSEQFFGPGTRLTVL.

The chain joins TRBV29-1 to TRBJ2-1; 8 bases fit TRBD2. CDR3 size: 13 residues. Germline lookup yields CDR1 SQVTM and CDR2 ANQGSEA. J gave up 5 bases and V 7 bases, and 7 bases lay outside the gene matches. The DNA for the CDR3 is TGCAGCGCCGCCCGGGGGGGCGACAATGAGCAGTTCTTC. Its translation: CSAARGGDNEQFF.

The chain has TRBV7-8 and TRBJ1-1, with 9 bases aligning to TRBD1. J lost 6 bases, V lost 3 bases, and 14 bases had no gene match. The CDR3 runs 17 residues. Germline values: CDR1 SGHVS, CDR2 FQNEAQ. CDR3 nucleotide sequence: TGTGCCAGCAGCTTTAATATACAGGGGGCGCCCAGGGCTGAAGCTTTCTTT. Protein sequence: CASSFNIQGAPRAEAFF. The full variable domain, in which reference TRBV7-8 and TRBJ1-1 provide the parts outside the CDR3, is GAGVSQSPRYKVAKRGQDVALRCDPISGHVSLFWYQQALGQGPEFLTYFQNEAQLDKSGLPSDRFFAERPEGSVSTLKIQRTQQEDSAVYLCASSFNIQGAPRAEAFFGQGTRLTVV.

The genes are TRBV28 and TRBJ2-2, with 9 bases that match TRBD2. In germline, CDR1 is MDHEN, CDR2 SYDVKM. This CDR3 comprises 15 residues. J gave up 5 bases and V 6 bases, and 7 bases lay outside the gene matches. The CDR3 protein is CASSWTSVSTGELFF. The CDR3 region has the DNA TGTGCCAGCAGCTGGACTAGCGTGTCAACCGGGGAGCTGTTTTTT.

On this clone: This CDR3 is also generated by other DNA sequences in the sample. This chain joins TRBV5-4 and TRBJ2-5; 7 bases map to TRBD1. V lost 0 bases to trimming and J lost 5 bases; unmatched junction nucleotides: 1. CDR3 size: 13 residues. Germline CDR1 SGHNT, CDR2 YYREEE (reference sequence). This chain's CDR3 is CASSLDRGETQYF. The CDR3 region has the DNA TGTGCCAGCAGCTTGGACAGGGGCGAGACCCAGTACTTC.

This clone was counted at least ten times. V gene TRBV28 combines with J gene TRBJ1-1, with TRBD1 identical over 7 bases. The CDR3 loop spans 15 amino acids. CDR1 is MDHEN, CDR2 SYDVKM, per germline. Unmatched junction bases numbered 7, after V lost 1 base and J lost 5 bases. The CDR3 nucleotides read TGTGCCAGCAGTTTATCTAGTGCAGGGGGTACTGAAGCTTTCTTT. This sequence encodes CASSLSSAGGTEAFF.